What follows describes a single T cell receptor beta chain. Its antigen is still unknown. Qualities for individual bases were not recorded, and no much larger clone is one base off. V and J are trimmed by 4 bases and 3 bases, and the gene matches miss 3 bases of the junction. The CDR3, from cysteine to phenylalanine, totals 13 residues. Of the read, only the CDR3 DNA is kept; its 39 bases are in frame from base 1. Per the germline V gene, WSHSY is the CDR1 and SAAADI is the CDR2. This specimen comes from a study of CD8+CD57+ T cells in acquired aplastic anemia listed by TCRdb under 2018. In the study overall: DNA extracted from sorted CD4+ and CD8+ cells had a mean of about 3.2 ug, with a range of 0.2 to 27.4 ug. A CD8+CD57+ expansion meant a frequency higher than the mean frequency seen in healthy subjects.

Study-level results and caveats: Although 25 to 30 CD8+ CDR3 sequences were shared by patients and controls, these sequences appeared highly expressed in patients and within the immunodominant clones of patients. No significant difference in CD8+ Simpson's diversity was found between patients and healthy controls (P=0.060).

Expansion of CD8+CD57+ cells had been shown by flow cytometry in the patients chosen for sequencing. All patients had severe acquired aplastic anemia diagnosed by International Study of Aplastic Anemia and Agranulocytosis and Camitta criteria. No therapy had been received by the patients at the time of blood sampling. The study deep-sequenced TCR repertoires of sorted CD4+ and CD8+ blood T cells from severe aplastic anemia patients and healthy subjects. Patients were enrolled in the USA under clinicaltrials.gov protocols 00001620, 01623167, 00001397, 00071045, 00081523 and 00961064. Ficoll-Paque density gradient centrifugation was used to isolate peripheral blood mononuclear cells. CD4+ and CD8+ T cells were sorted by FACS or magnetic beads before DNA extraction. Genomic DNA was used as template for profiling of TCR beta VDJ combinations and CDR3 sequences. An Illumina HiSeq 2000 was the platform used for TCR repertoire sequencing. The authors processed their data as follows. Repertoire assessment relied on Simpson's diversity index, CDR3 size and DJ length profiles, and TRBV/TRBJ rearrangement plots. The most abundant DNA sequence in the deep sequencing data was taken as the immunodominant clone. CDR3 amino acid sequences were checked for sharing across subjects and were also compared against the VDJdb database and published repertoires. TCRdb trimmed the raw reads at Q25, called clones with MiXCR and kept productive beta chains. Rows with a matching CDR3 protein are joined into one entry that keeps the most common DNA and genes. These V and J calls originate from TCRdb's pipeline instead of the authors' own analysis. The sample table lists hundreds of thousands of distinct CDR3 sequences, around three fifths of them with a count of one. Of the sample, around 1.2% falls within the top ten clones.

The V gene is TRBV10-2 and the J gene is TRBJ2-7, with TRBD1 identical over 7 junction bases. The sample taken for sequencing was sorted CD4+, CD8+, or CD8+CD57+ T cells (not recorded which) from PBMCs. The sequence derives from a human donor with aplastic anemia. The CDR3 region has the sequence CASSGNRGYEQYF. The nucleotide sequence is TGCGCCAGCAGTGGTAACAGGGGCTACGAGCAGTACTTC.